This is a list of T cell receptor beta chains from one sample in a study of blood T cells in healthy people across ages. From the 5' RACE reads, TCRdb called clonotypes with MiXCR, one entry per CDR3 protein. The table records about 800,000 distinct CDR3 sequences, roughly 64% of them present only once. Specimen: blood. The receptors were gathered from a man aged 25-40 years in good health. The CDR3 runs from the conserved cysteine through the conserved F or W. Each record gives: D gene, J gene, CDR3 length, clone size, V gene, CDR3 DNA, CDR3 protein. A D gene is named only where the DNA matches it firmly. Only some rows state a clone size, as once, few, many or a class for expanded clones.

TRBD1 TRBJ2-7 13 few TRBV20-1 TGCAGTGCTAGATTTGGGACAGCCTACGAGCAGTACTTC CSARFGTAYEQYF
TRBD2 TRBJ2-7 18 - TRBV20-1 TGCAGTGCTAGAGATATTTTGGGACCGGGGGGGCACATCCGCGAGCAGTACTTC CSARDILGPGGHIREQYF
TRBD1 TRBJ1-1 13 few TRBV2 TGTGCCAGTATACAGGGGATGAACACTGAAGCTTTCTTT CASIQGMNTEAFF
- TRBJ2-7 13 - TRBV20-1 TGCAGTGCGGAGAGGAGAGACTCCTACGAGCAGTACTTC CSAERRDSYEQYF
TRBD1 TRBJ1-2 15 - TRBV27 TGTGCCAGCAGTCAATCCTTGCGACAGGGCCAAGGCTACACCTTC CASSQSLRQGQGYTF
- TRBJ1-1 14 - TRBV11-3 TGTGCCAGCAGCTTCGGGGGAGGGAACACTGAAGCTTTCTTT CASSFGGGNTEAFF
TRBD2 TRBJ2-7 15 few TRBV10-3 TGTGCCATCAGTGGTCGACCGGGACTAGCACACGGGCAGTACTTC CAISGRPGLAHGQYF
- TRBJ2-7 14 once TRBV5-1 TGCGCCAGCAGCTTGGATTCGTCCAGGGACGAGCAGTACTTC CASSLDSSRDEQYF
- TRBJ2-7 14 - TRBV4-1 TGCGCCAGCAGCCCGGCTAGTAACTACAATGAGCAGTACTTC CASSPASNYNEQYF
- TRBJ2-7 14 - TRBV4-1 TGCGCCAGCAGCCAAGGTCCCAGGTCGAAAGAGCAGTACTTC CASSQGPRSKEQYF
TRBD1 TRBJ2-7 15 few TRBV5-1 TGCGCCAGCAGCCCGACAGGGGCGGCCTCCTACGAGCAGTACTTC CASSPTGAASYEQYF
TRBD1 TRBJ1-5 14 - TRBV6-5 TGTGCCAGCAGCCAGACAGGGGTCAATCAGCCCCAGCATTTT CASSQTGVNQPQHF
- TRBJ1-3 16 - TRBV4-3 TGCGCCAGCAGCCAGACTTACCAGAGCTCTGGAAACACCATATATTTT CASSQTYQSSGNTIYF
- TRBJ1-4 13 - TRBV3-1 TGTGCCAGCAGCCGCAAGGACGAGGAAAAACTGTTTTTT CASSRKDEEKLFF
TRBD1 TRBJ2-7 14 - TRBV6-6 TGTGCCAGCAGAGGTCGGGACAGGCCCTACGAGCAGTACTTC CASRGRDRPYEQYF
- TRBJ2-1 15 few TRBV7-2 TGTGCCAGCAGCTTAGGGGCTCTAGCCTACAATGAGCAGTTCTTC CASSLGALAYNEQFF
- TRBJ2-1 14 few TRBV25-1 TGTGCCAGCAGCAACCCCCAGGAGGGCGATGAGCAGTTCTTC CASSNPQEGDEQFF
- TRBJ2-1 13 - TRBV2 TGTGCCAGCAGGATAGACAGAAACAATGAGCAGTTCTTC CASRIDRNNEQFF
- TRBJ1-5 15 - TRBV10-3 TGTGCCATCAGTGAGTCAGGGACTCAAAATCAGCCCCAGCATTTT CAISESGTQNQPQHF
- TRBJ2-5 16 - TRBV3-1 TGTGCCAGCAGCCAAGATATCGCACAGGGCCTAGAGACCCAGTACTTC CASSQDIAQGLETQYF
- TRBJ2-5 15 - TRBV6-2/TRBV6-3 TGTGCCAGCAGTTACTCGATGGTATTTATGGAGACCCAGTACTTC CASSYSMVFMETQYF
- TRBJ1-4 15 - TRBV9 TGTGCCAGCAGCGAAGATGGCAACCAAAACGAAAAACTGTTTTTT CASSEDGNQNEKLFF
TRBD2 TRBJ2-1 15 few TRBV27 TGTGCCAGCTCCGATCTAGCGGGGGTCCACAATGAGCAGTTCTTC CASSDLAGVHNEQFF
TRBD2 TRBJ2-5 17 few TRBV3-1 TGTGCCAGCAGCCAAGAGATGGGACTAGCGGGGGAAGAGACCCAGTACTTC CASSQEMGLAGEETQYF
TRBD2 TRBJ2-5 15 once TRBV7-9 TGTGCCAGCACCGGCCAAGCGGGGGGGCCTAGTGAGCAGTACTTC CASTGQAGGPSEQYF
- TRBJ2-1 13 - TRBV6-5 TGTGCCAGCAGTGACTCACAGGCCCGTGAGCAGTTCTTC CASSDSQAREQFF